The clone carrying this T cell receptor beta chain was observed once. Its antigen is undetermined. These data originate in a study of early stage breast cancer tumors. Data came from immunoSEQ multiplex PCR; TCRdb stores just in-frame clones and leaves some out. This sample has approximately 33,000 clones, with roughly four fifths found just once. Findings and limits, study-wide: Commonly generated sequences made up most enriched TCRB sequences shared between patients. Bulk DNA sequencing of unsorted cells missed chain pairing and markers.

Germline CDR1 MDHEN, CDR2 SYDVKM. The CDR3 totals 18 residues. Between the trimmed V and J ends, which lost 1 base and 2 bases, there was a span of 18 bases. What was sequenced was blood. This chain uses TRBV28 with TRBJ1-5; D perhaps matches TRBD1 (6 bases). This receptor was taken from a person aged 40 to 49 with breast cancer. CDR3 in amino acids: CASSLSPWWGAGNQPQHF. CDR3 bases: TGTGCCAGCAGTTTATCACCCTGGTGGGGGGCTGGCAATCAGCCCCAGCATTTT. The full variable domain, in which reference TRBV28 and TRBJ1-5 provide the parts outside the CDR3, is DVKVTQSSRYLVKRTGEKVFLECVQDMDHENMFWYRQDPGLGLRLIYFSYDVKMKEKGDIPEGYSVSREKKERFSLILESASTNQTSMYLCASSLSPWWGAGNQPQHFGDGTRLSIL.